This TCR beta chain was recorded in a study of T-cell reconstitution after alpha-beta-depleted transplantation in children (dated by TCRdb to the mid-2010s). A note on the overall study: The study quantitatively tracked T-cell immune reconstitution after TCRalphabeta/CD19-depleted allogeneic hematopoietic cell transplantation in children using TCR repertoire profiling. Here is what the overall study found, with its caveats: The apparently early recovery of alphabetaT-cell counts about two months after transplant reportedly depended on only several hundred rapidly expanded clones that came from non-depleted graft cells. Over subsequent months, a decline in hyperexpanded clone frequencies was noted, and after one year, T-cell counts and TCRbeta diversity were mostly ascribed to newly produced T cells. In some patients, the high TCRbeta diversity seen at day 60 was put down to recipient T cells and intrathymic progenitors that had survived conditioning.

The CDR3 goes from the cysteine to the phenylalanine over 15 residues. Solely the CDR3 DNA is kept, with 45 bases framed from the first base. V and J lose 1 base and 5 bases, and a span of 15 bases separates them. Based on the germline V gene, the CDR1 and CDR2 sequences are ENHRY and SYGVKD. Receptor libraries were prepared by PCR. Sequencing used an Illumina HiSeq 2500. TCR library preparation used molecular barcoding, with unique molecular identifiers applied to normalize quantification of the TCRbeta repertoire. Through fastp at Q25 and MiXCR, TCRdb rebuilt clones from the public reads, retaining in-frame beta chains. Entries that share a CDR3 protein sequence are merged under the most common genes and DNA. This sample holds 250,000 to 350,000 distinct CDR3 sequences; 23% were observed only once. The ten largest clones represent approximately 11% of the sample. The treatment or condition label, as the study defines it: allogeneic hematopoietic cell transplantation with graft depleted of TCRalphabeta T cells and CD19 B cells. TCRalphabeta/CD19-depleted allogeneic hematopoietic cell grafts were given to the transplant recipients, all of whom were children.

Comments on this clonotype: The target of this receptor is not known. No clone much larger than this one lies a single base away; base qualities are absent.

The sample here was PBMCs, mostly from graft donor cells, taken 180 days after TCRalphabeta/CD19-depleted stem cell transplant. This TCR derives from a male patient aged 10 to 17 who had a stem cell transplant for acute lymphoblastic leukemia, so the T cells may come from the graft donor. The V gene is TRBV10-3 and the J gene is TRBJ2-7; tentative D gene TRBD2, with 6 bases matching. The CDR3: CAISEWDLGPNEQYF. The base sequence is TGTGCCATCAGTGAGTGGGACTTAGGGCCTAACGAGCAGTACTTC.